The 4 T cell receptor beta chains below were found in one sample sequenced in a study of siplizumab effects on memory and regulatory T cells. Assay used: immunoSEQ multiplex PCR; TCRdb lists only in-frame clones, some missing. The table lists some 96,000 clones, 75% to 95% of them singletons. The sample was CD4+ T cells sorted from blood. The source is a human donor in good health.

The V call is TRBV18, the J call TRBJ1-3; weak D call: TRBD1 (5 bases). Germline-derived CDR1 and CDR2 are KGHSH and LQKENI. The germline V and J ends were trimmed by 4 bases and 2 bases, with 6 bases remaining between them. The CDR3 is 13 residues long. CDR3 amino acids: CASSQGTGNTIYF. The CDR3 region has the DNA TGTGCCAGCTCACAGGGGACTGGAAACACCATATATTTT. Drawing the rest from reference TRBV18 and TRBJ1-3, the complete variable domain is NAGVMQNPRHLVRRRGQEARLRCSPMKGHSHVYWYRQLPEEGLKFMVYLQKENIIDESGMPKERFSAEFPKEGPSILRIQQVVRGDSAAYFCASSQGTGNTIYFGEGSWLTVV.

The V gene is TRBV7-2, the J gene TRBJ2-7; 9 bases map to TRBD1. This CDR3 is built from 14 residues. The junction had 7 bases not matched to a gene; V was cut back by 5 bases and J by 5 bases. The V gene's germline CDR1 is SGHTA and CDR2 FQGNSA. The CDR3 nucleotides read TGTGCCAGCAGCAGATTTACAGGGGGCGACGAGCAGTACTTC. Protein: CASSRFTGGDEQYF.

The chain has TRBV7-3 and TRBJ2-3; 9 bases match TRBD1. The germline CDR1 and CDR2 sequences are SGHTA and FQGTGA. V lost 5 bases and J lost 1; bases outside the gene matches: 10. The CDR3 has 17 residues. The CDR3 loop is CASSPGQGSFRTDTQYF. The CDR3 nucleotides read TGTGCCAGCAGCCCCGGACAGGGGTCGTTTCGCACAGATACGCAGTATTTT.

The V and J genes are TRBV6-5 and TRBJ2-7; possibly TRBD1 for D (6 bases). The CDR3 spans 16 residues. Looked up from germline, CDR1 is MNHEY and CDR2 is SVGAGI. Trimming took off 0 bases at V and 3 bases at J, with 15 bases between the two ends. The CDR3 nucleotides read TGTGCCAGCAGTTACTCCCTCCCCATCAGGGGCTACGAGCAGTACTTC. Translated: CASSYSLPIRGYEQYF.